This T cell receptor (beta chain) was retrieved from a study of siplizumab effects on memory and regulatory T cells. CDR1 is SGHNT, CDR2 YYREEE, per germline (reference sequence). Trimming left V 5 bases short and J 1 base short, with 9 bases between. CDR3 length: 13 amino acids. The assay looked at around 100,000 TCR templates in each sample. Measured with immunoSEQ multiplex PCR; TCRdb has only the in-frame clones, and not every one. The sample includes 94,000 or so clones, 96% of them seen just once. V usage is TRBV5-4 and J usage is TRBJ1-1; TRBD1 is a possible D gene (5 bases). This receptor was taken from a human donor in good health. The specimen was naive CD4+ T cells sorted from blood. The CDR3 protein is CASRGVGNTEAFF. Here the CDR3 DNA reads TGTGCCAGCAGGGGGGTAGGGAACACTGAAGCTTTCTTT.